Included here is one T cell receptor beta chain sequence, with context. The antigen it recognizes is unknown. Per-base qualities were not stored, and no clone one base away is much larger. Other DNA sequences in this sample translate to the same CDR3. The cohort consisted of some 670 healthy bone marrow donors. At the time of sampling, every cohort member was nominally healthy, though immune exposures that went unrecorded were likely present. The donor tested CMV seropositive and was one of the 289 seropositive cohort members. Each donor provided a peripheral blood sample, and peripheral blood mononuclear cells were used for TCR beta sequencing. The Qiagen DNeasy Blood Extraction Kit was used to extract genomic DNA from the blood cell samples. The data were obtained in a study of cytomegalovirus exposure and HLA in healthy donors (dated by TCRdb to 2015 to 2018). Regarding the study in general: An earlier analysis of some 600 of the donors reported 276 Gb of sequence data and 90 million to 120 million unique TCR beta sequences obtained from roughly 170 million T cells. A later genetic analysis used genome-wide SNP genotypes for about 65% of the 666 donors, treating that subset as a discovery cohort. The aim of the study was to test whether cataloging public T cell receptors could identify signatures of past pathogen exposure. High-throughput TCR immunosequencing, statistical association of individual TCRs with disease status, and machine learning were combined to predict cytomegalovirus infection status. Every discovery cohort repertoire had been produced on one sequencing platform. Using immunosequencing, the study profiled T cell repertoires from some 670 subjects and related those repertoires to cytomegalovirus serostatus. Donor age, sex, ethnicity and CMV serostatus were compiled alongside the repertoire data. In an earlier analysis of several hundred of the donors, high-throughput TCR beta sequencing was used to judge whether each TCR beta V gene segment behaved as functional or pseudogenic. Five DR-DQ haplotypes were handled as single units for association and clustering, since linkage in the cohort was strong. Among the roughly 380 genotyped donors, more than 70% belonged to the genetic ancestry cluster associated with self-reported Caucasian donors. Around 330 gigabases of sequencing data and around 85 million unique TCR sequences made up an early release that covered fewer than 650 HLA-typed donors. Along with the roughly 710-subject first cohort, a separate validation cohort of over a hundred different subjects was used. Rather than using new phenotypic data, the later analysis identified candidate immune exposures from TCR beta sequences and from how often those sequences occurred across donors. Both class I and class II loci were covered by HLA typing, at four-digit resolution. On average, roughly 240,000 unique TCR beta nucleotide sequences were sequenced per donor among a few hundred genotyped donors of the cohort, with roughly 19% of those sequences being non-productive. A later analysis re-examined previously published TCR beta repertoires from hundreds of donors and added high-resolution HLA genotyping to investigate patterns of TCR occurrence. The number of donors typed differed by locus, with roughly 629-640 for A, B, C, DRB1 and DQB1, more than 500 for DQA1, 600 to 610 for DPA1, and about 450 for DPB1. Broader findings and caveats from the paper: It was suggested by the authors that the approach could potentially be generalized to other disease states and immunological phenotypes. In vitro tests confirmed that a few of the cytomegalovirus-associated TCR beta chains recognize cytomegalovirus antigens. Immune exposure information for the cohort was limited to CMV serostatus. A further reported finding was that TCR beta sequences accurately predicted the HLA-A and HLA-B alleles for most subjects in the first cohort. A cluster of highly shared sequence variants was judged likely to be a technical artifact of the sequencing pipeline. The study listed 164 TCR beta chains as associated with cytomegalovirus. Only TCR beta chains were sequenced in this cohort, and the absence of alpha or paired-chain data limited detectable features. When HLA alleles, especially DR and DQ, strongly co-occurred, attributing TCR associations to individual alleles was difficult. HLA typing was unavailable for some donors at each locus, so association tests used only the typed subset. A later analysis found that TCR association rates varied across HLA loci, with DRB1 alleles showing the most associated TCRs and HLA-C alleles the fewest. Across donors, most TCR sequences were observed very rarely, whereas some public TCRs were present in many individuals. A later analysis reported that several top co-occurrence clusters appeared linked to parvovirus B19, influenza, CMV and Epstein-Barr virus. Specific HLA alleles were associated with 16,951 TCR beta sequences at a false discovery rate of 0.05 in a later analysis. According to a later analysis, most CMV-associated TCR beta chains appeared to be HLA-restricted, and the HLA associations seemed to be driven largely by CMV exposure. Cytomegalovirus status was reported to be diagnosed by the classifier with high specificity and sensitivity in both the original and validation cohorts. Because the 87-base-pair reads could not distinguish some IMGT-functional V segments, including TRBV6-2 and TRBV6-3, those segments were excluded. In a later genetic analysis, fewer N-insertions in productive TCRs were reported among donors in an Asian-associated ancestry cluster than the roughly 640-donor mean. Roughly uniform sequencing depth across donors was assumed in presence/absence analyses, although this assumption may not hold. Correlated functional status among segregating V segments might be attributable to linkage disequilibrium, but an unknown experimental factor could not be ruled out. An association between a missense DCLRE1C variant and V-gene and J-gene trimming of TCR beta chains was found in a later genetic analysis and replicated in an independent cohort. In a later analysis, HLA-associated TCR beta chains were found to be more clonally expanded and to have lower generation probabilities than equally common non-associated chains. The earlier analysis of about 600 of the donors excluded fewer than 20 rarely observed V segments, including chromosome 9 orphons, because counts were too low. In an earlier analysis of around 500 of the donors, most TCR beta V segments appeared in productive rearrangements about 87% or about 30% of the time, broadly matching IMGT annotations.

Via the germline V gene, CDR1 is SGHVS and CDR2 FNYEAQ. The CDR3 contains 14 residues, cysteine and phenylalanine counted. Just CDR3 DNA is preserved here, 42 bases in frame from base 1. V loses 0 bases of germline sequence and J loses 10 bases, and the interval between the two ends is 10 bases. The library came from the immunoSEQ multiplex PCR assay. The multiplex PCR relied on a mix of 60 forward primers for TCR Vbeta segments and 13 reverse primers for TCR Jbeta segments. Amplification of the CDR3 region of rearranged TCR beta genes was performed with a multiplex PCR assay on genomic DNA. The Illumina HiSeq System was used to sequence the amplified TCR beta libraries as 87-base-pair reads. The original pipeline was this. A later analysis counted about 76 million unique TCR beta chains across the approximately 700 repertoires, and 9.5 million to 11 million of these chains were shared by at least two donors. To remove PCR and sequencing errors, raw reads were error-corrected and collapsed into unique sequences using a nearest-neighbor algorithm that merged closely related sequences. Alignment of CDR3 sequences to IMGT reference sequences was used to assign V, D and J gene segments. For a sequence to be retained, at least a six-nucleotide match to both a V gene segment and a J gene segment was required. Rearrangements were classified as productive when the CDR3 lacked stop codons and remained in frame with V and J, and all other rearrangements were classified as non-productive. Following IMGT convention, CDR3 was defined as the stretch from the second conserved V-encoded cysteine to the conserved J-encoded phenylalanine. The earlier analysis of about 590 of the donors excluded sequences that lacked an unambiguous match to a single V gene segment. In an earlier analysis of several hundred of the donors, a V segment was called functional when productive rearrangements were above 56.7%, and segregating when the standard deviation between donors exceeded 5%. To diagnose cytomegalovirus status from the catalog of TCR beta chain sequences, a statistical classification framework was built. In a later analysis, V and J genes were assigned by comparing TCR nucleotide sequences against IMGT/GENE-DB human TR gene sequences. Using the TCRdist pipeline, a later analysis assigned CDR3 sequences along with most-parsimonious VDJ recombination scenarios. In a later analysis, each TCR beta chain was defined by its CDR3 amino acid sequence together with its V-gene family, and reads without a unique V-gene family were excluded. In a later analysis, 450 to 600 highly shared, low-generation-probability nucleotide sequences were removed to address suspected cross-contamination and a sequencing artifact. In a later analysis, a clonal expansion index was calculated for each public chain from normalized within-repertoire ranks of inferred template counts. In a later analysis, generation probabilities were computed using a VDJ recombination model fitted to out-of-frame rearrangements, and the results were checked against IGoR. A later analysis scored TCR-TCR, TCR-HLA and TCR-CMV co-occurrence with hypergeometric tests, applying a repertoire-size bias correction to TCR pairs. To estimate false discovery rates, a later analysis permuted the HLA or CMV assignments 20 times. In a later analysis, co-occurring TCRs were grouped using DBSCAN, with TCRdist sequence similarity added in when clustering inside HLA-allele-positive subsets. Co-occurrence clustering excluded repertoires with fewer than 30,000 or more than 120,000 public chains, plus five with anomalous nucleotide sharing. The table comes from immuneACCESS by way of TCRdb, which keeps in-frame sequences with V and J called. Part of the clones is missing from these tables; in studies checked, under half for an unresolved V gene and the rest for unknown reasons. V and J calls and clone size are given by that table; D and trimming were obtained from the DNA. This sample lists tens of thousands of clones; over 50% were detected once. Roughly 21% of the sample is in the top ten clones.

The source of this sequence is a middle-aged man in good health and CMV-seropositive. The V and J genes are TRBV7-6 and TRBJ1-6; the D gene is possibly TRBD1, with 5 bases matching. The specimen was PBMCs. The nucleotide sequence is TGTGCCAGCAGCTTAGCGGGGGAGGAGTCACCCCTCCACTTT. The resulting protein is CASSLAGEESPLHF.